The 10 T cell receptor beta chains below were found in one sample sequenced in a study of blood T cell repertoires in COVID-19. Produced via immunoSEQ multiplex PCR; TCRdb's table is partial and in-frame only. The sample consists of about 360,000 clones, about 88% of them appearing once. Input material: peripheral blood. These receptors were collected from a woman aged 60-75 years with COVID-19, enrolled during active disease.

This chain links TRBV6-5 with TRBJ1-5; tentatively, D is TRBD1 (6 bases). CDR1 is MNHEY and CDR2 is SVGAGI in the germline V gene. Trimming removed 4 bases from V and 4 bases from J, with 17 bases in between. The CDR3 spans 16 residues. The CDR3 is CASSSSQGLGNQPQHF. For the CDR3, the DNA is TGTGCCAGCAGTTCCTCCCAGGGGCTAGGAAATCAGCCCCAGCATTTT.

The CDR3 here is CASTNSDRGAGYTF. Here the CDR3 DNA reads TGTGCCAGTACCAATTCAGACAGGGGTGCGGGCTACACCTTC. The gene calls are TRBV19 and TRBJ1-2, with 8 bases identical to TRBD1. Germline V lookup: CDR1 LNHDA, CDR2 SQIVND (reference sequence). The CDR3 totals 14 residues. V shed 7 bases, J shed 8 bases, and the junction held 12 bases outside the gene matches.

V is TRBV5-6 and J is TRBJ1-5; 7 nucleotides agree with TRBD1. Per germline, CDR1 SGHDT and CDR2 YYEEEE. V trimming: 0 bases; J trimming: 3 bases; junction bases outside the gene matches: 9. This CDR3 has 17 amino acids. CDR3 region: CASSLAAGGIYNQPQHF. CDR3 sequence (DNA): TGTGCCAGCAGCTTGGCGGCAGGGGGGATATACAATCAGCCCCAGCATTTT.

V and J are TRBV3-1 (or the pseudogene TRBV3-2) and TRBJ2-2, with 8 nucleotides matching TRBD2. The ends lost 0 bases at V and 7 bases at J; junction bases unmatched: 1. The CDR3 sequence is 14 residues long. Germline assignment: CDR1 LGHDT and CDR2 YNNKEL (reference sequence). The DNA for the CDR3 is TGTGCCAGCAGCCAAGAAGCGGGAGTCGGGGAGCTGTTTTTT. This gives the protein CASSQEAGVGELFF.

V usage is TRBV18 and J usage is TRBJ1-2; no reliable D call. CDR3 length: 15 amino acids. Germline CDR1 is KGHSH and CDR2 is LQKENI. Deletions cut 6 bases from V and 8 bases from J, with 22 bases between. CDR3 region: CASSPPTGGLMGYTF. The CDR3 nucleotides read TGTGCCAGCTCCCCGCCTACCGGTGGGCTGATGGGCTACACCTTC.

The genes are TRBV19 and TRBJ1-2, with D uncertain. Trimming stripped 4 bases from V and 6 bases from J, with 18 bases between. The CDR3 sequence is 15 residues long. Germline loops: CDR1 LNHDA, CDR2 SQIVND (reference sequence). For the CDR3, the DNA is TGTGCCAGTAGTAGGAGGCAGGAATGGTCGAATGGCTACACCTTC. Translating it yields CASSRRQEWSNGYTF. Combining the CDR3 with reference TRBV19 and TRBJ1-2 gives the whole variable domain DGGITQSPKYLFRKEGQNVTLSCEQNLNHDAMYWYRQDPGQGLRLIYYSQIVNDFQKGDIAEGYSVSREKKESFPLTVTSAQKNPTAFYLCASSRRQEWSNGYTFGSGTRLTVV.

V usage is TRBV11-3 and J usage is TRBJ2-7, with unresolved D. The CDR3 spans 13 residues. The V end was cut by 5 bases, the J end by 5 bases, with 13 bases between. Germline CDR1 SGHNT, CDR2 YENEEA. CDR3 sequence reads: CASSPVALNEQYF. CDR3 coding DNA: TGTGCCAGCAGCCCCGTGGCTCTTAACGAGCAGTACTTC. Complete variable domain (other parts from reference TRBV11-3 and TRBJ2-7): EAGVVQSPRYKIIEKKQPVAFWCNPISGHNTLYWYLQNLGQGPELLIRYENEEAVDDSQLPKDRFSAERLKGVDSTLKIQPAELGDSAVYLCASSPVALNEQYFGPGTRLTVT.

The chain couples TRBV10-3 to TRBJ2-2, with D tentatively TRBD1 (6 bases). CDR1 and CDR2 from the germline V gene are ENHRY and SYGVKD. The CDR3 covers 13 residues. The germline V and J ends were trimmed by 2 bases and 6 bases, with 7 bases remaining between them. CDR3 residues: CAISETGSGELFF. CDR3 nucleotides: TGTGCCATCAGTGAGACAGGGTCCGGGGAGCTGTTTTTT.

CDR3 DNA: TGTGCCAGTAGTCAACCTCTCAGGGGGCCTAATTCACCCCTCCACTTT. Amino acid sequence: CASSQPLRGPNSPLHF. The gene calls are TRBV19 and TRBJ1-6, with 8 bases lining up with TRBD1. Germline CDR1 reads LNHDA; CDR2 reads SQIVND (reference sequence). The junction had 9 bases not matched to a gene; V was cut back by 5 bases and J by 6 bases. The CDR3 is made up of 16 amino acids.

The rearrangement links TRBV2 to TRBJ2-2; 8 bases align to TRBD2. J gave up 3 bases and V 5 bases, and 5 bases lay outside the gene matches. From germline, CDR1 is SNHLY and CDR2 FYNNEI. This CDR3 comprises 15 residues. The CDR3 region has the DNA TGTGCCAGCAGTATTCGGGGGGGCGACACCGGGGAGCTGTTTTTT. It yields the protein CASSIRGGDTGELFF.